A selection of T cell receptor beta chains follows, all from one sample in a study of post-analysis software for immune sequencing data. TCRdb reprocessed the PCR reads with MiXCR, giving one entry per CDR3 protein. The sample has 750,000 to 900,000 distinct CDR3 sequences, about 45% seen once; the top ten hold roughly 4.4%. Material: blood. These receptors were collected from a girl aged 5-17 years with multiple sclerosis. Each CDR3 is given with its conserved first and last residue. D genes are given only for firm matches. A clone size is listed for some rows: how often the clone was seen (once, few, many), or a class if it is expanded.

>TRBV27|TRBD1|TRBJ1-2|17|NA
CASSNSRTGSANYGCTF
TGTGCCAGCAGCAACTCCCGGACAGGGAGTGCTAACTATGGCTGCACCTTC
>TRBV7-3|NA|TRBJ1-2|15|few
CASSLTGRGDYGYTF
TGTGCCAGCAGCTTAACCGGCAGGGGTGACTATGGCTACACCTTC
>TRBV7-9|TRBD1|TRBJ2-5|15|few
CASSKGTGDLETQYF
TGTGCCAGCAGCAAAGGGACAGGGGATTTGGAGACCCAGTACTTC
>TRBV29-1|NA|TRBJ2-4|11|NA
CSVETANIQYF
TGCAGCGTTGAAACAGCAAACATTCAGTACTTC
>TRBV7-2|NA|TRBJ1-2|14|many
CASSLGWGRFNYTF
TGTGCCAGCAGCTTAGGCTGGGGAAGGTTCAATTACACCTTC
>TRBV7-9|TRBD2|TRBJ2-1|17|NA
CASSAGGLAGVYNEQFF
TGTGCCAGCAGCGCCGGAGGACTAGCGGGAGTTTACAATGAGCAGTTCTTC
>TRBV7-2|TRBD1|TRBJ1-1|16|NA
CASSLMAGGLNTEAFF
TGTGCCAGCAGCTTAATGGCAGGGGGCTTGAACACTGAAGCTTTCTTT
>TRBV5-1|NA|TRBJ2-4|16|few
CASRSDREGAKNIQYF
TGCGCCAGCAGATCGGACAGGGAGGGAGCCAAAAACATTCAGTACTTC
>TRBV12-3/TRBV12-4|NA|TRBJ1-1|15|once
CASSPVGRGNTEAFF
TGTGCCAGCAGTCCGGTTGGGCGAGGGAACACTGAAGCTTTCTTT
>TRBV20-1|TRBD2|TRBJ2-7|13|NA
CSATGTSGNEQYF
TGCAGTGCTACCGGGACTAGCGGGAACGAGCAGTACTTC
>TRBV20-1|NA|TRBJ2-7|13|many
CSASRGGSYEQYF
TGCAGTGCGTCCAGGGGGGGCTCCTACGAGCAGTACTTC
>TRBV15|TRBD1|TRBJ2-3|16|few
CATSRVGQGVGDTQYF
TGTGCCACCAGCAGAGTCGGCCAGGGGGTTGGAGATACGCAGTATTTT
>TRBV4-1|NA|TRBJ1-2|18|many
CASSQDFQGGTTNYGYTF
TGCGCCAGCAGCCAAGATTTTCAGGGTGGGACCACTAACTATGGCTACACCTTC
>TRBV5-6|NA|TRBJ1-2|16|few
CASSLVDTSGDYGYTF
TGTGCCAGCAGCTTGGTAGACACCTCAGGGGACTATGGCTACACCTTC
>TRBV3-1|NA|TRBJ2-5|14|NA
CASSQRDRVETQYF
TGTGCCAGCAGCCAAAGGGACCGGGTAGAGACCCAGTACTTC
>TRBV15|NA|TRBJ2-7|12|NA
CATSLRTFEQYF
TGTGCCACCAGCCTGCGGACTTTTGAGCAGTACTTC
>TRBV6-5|NA|TRBJ1-4|14|NA
CASSYRLGEEKLFF
TGTGCCAGCAGTTACAGACTTGGAGAGGAAAAACTGTTTTTT
>TRBV20-1|NA|TRBJ2-4|12|few
CSARVRGDIQYF
TGCAGTGCTAGGGTCCGTGGAGACATTCAGTACTTC
>TRBV9|TRBD1|TRBJ2-2|18|few
CASSVGTGGLTYTGELFF
TGTGCCAGCAGCGTTGGGACAGGGGGCCTTACATACACCGGGGAGCTGTTTTTT
>TRBV20-1|NA|TRBJ2-5|16|NA
CSVRDWALGSQETQYF
TGCAGTGTTAGAGATTGGGCCCTTGGTAGTCAAGAGACCCAGTACTTC
>TRBV20-1|NA|TRBJ1-2|11|NA
CSAREGYGYTF
TGCAGTGCTAGAGAAGGCTATGGCTACACCTTC
>TRBV11-2|NA|TRBJ2-4|13|NA
CASSFRRGREQYF
TGTGCCAGCAGCTTTAGAAGGGGACGGGAGCAGTACTTC
>TRBV7-9|NA|TRBJ2-4|12|NA
CASSPPSRDQYF
TGTGCCAGCAGCCCTCCTAGCCGGGATCAGTACTTC
>TRBV20-1|NA|TRBJ1-2|13|NA
CSARSLINYGYTF
TGCAGTGCTAGGTCGCTGATTAACTATGGCTACACCTTC
>TRBV5-1|TRBD1|TRBJ2-7|17|few
CASSWDTGTASTYEQYF
TGCGCCAGCAGCTGGGATACCGGGACAGCAAGCACCTACGAGCAGTACTTC
>TRBV29-1|TRBD2|TRBJ2-7|14|few
CSVVGPGLANEQYF
TGCAGCGTTGTCGGGCCGGGACTAGCAAACGAGCAGTACTTC
>TRBV29-1|NA|TRBJ2-1|14|once
CSVQGDLAMSEQFF
TGCAGCGTCCAAGGGGACTTGGCTATGAGTGAGCAGTTCTTC
>TRBV27|TRBD2|TRBJ2-1|14|NA
CASSFPGRANEQFF
TGTGCCAGCAGTTTTCCCGGGAGGGCCAATGAGCAGTTCTTC
>TRBV29-1|TRBD2|TRBJ2-5|15|few
CSVELAGVSQETQYF
TGCAGCGTTGAACTAGCGGGAGTATCCCAAGAGACCCAGTACTTC
>TRBV19|NA|TRBJ1-5|15|NA
CASSILPGSNQPQHF
TGTGCCAGTAGTATCCTGCCGGGTAGCAATCAGCCCCAGCATTTT
>TRBV5-5|NA|TRBJ2-1|15|once
CASSLLELGGREQFF
TGTGCCAGCAGCTTGCTCGAGCTGGGGGGTCGGGAGCAGTTCTTC
>TRBV9|NA|TRBJ2-7|13|many
CASSVGGSYEQYF
TGTGCCAGCAGCGTAGGAGGGAGCTACGAGCAGTACTTC
>TRBV6-1|TRBD1|TRBJ1-2|15|NA
CASSEGQGAFYGYTF
TGTGCCAGCAGTGAAGGACAGGGGGCCTTCTATGGCTACACCTTC
>TRBV24-1|TRBD1|TRBJ2-3|13|NA
CATSDLGTGTQYF
TGTGCCACCAGTGATTTGGGGACAGGAACGCAGTATTTT
>TRBV18|TRBD1|TRBJ1-2|13|NA
CASSPTGQDGYTF
TGTGCCAGCTCACCCACAGGACAGGATGGCTACACCTTC
>TRBV5-1|TRBD2|TRBJ2-7|18|few
CASSLGLAGEEASYEQYF
TGCGCCAGCAGCTTGGGACTAGCGGGAGAGGAGGCCTCCTACGAGCAGTACTTC
>TRBV5-1|NA|TRBJ1-1|15|few
CASSLDPTVATEAFF
TGCGCCAGCAGCTTGGATCCGACAGTAGCCACTGAAGCTTTCTTT
>TRBV29-1|NA|TRBJ2-5|14|NA
CSVDSFRGRGTQYF
TGCAGCGTTGACAGCTTCAGGGGACGGGGGACCCAGTACTTC
>TRBV4-2|NA|TRBJ2-1|16|few
CASSQVQGLVSNEQFF
TGTGCCAGCAGCCAAGTGCAGGGGTTAGTCTCCAATGAGCAGTTCTTC
>TRBV28|NA|TRBJ1-2|13|NA
CASSLRRFDGYTF
TGTGCCAGCAGTTTAAGGCGTTTCGATGGCTACACCTTC
>TRBV20-1|NA|TRBJ2-5|13|NA
CSAGSRPSETQYF
TGCAGTGCCGGGAGCCGCCCATCGGAGACCCAGTACTTC
>TRBV15|TRBD2|TRBJ2-1|15|NA
CATSRDASGYNEQFF
TGTGCCACCAGCAGAGATGCTAGCGGCTACAATGAGCAGTTCTTC
>TRBV29-1|NA|TRBJ1-2|12|few
CSVPHGIYGYTF
TGCAGCGTCCCACACGGGATCTATGGCTACACCTTC
>TRBV7-2|NA|TRBJ2-5|15|few
CASSLLGQREETQYF
TGTGCCAGCAGCTTACTAGGGCAGAGAGAAGAGACCCAGTACTTC
>TRBV20-1|TRBD2|TRBJ2-5|14|few
CSARAPGTSGSRYF
TGCAGTGCTAGAGCCCCCGGGACTAGCGGGAGTCGGTACTTC
>TRBV4-1|NA|TRBJ2-7|16|NA
CASSQDPGAGWYEQYF
TGCGCCAGCAGCCAAGATCCAGGGGCGGGATGGTACGAGCAGTACTTC
>TRBV12-3/TRBV12-4|NA|TRBJ2-1|15|NA
CASSLIALSYNEQFF
TGTGCCAGCAGTTTGATCGCGCTCTCCTACAATGAGCAGTTCTTC
>TRBV6-5|NA|TRBJ2-3|15|NA
CASSPLGRGTDTQYF
TGTGCCAGCAGTCCCCTTGGCAGGGGTACAGATACGCAGTATTTT
>TRBV6-1|NA|TRBJ1-1|13|NA
CASSEVHIAEAFF
TGTGCCAGCAGTGAAGTTCACATTGCTGAAGCTTTCTTT
>TRBV20-1|NA|TRBJ2-7|12|few
CSASPGYYEQYF
TGCAGTGCTAGTCCCGGATACTACGAGCAGTACTTC